These T cell receptor beta chains were read from a single sample in a study of regulatory T cells in long-lasting Graves disease. TCRdb redid the calling of the multiplex PCR reads with MiXCR, one entry per CDR3 protein. The sample consists of some 370,000 distinct CDR3 sequences, around 20% of them appearing once. The source was peripheral blood mononuclear cells (PBMCs), collected when the disease was refractory, from a patient treated with antithyroid drugs. These receptors came from a female donor with Graves disease. The conserved cysteine and the conserved F or W are not part of the CDR3 here. Fields, in order: V gene, CDR3 length, CDR3 protein.

TRBV2,13,ASSTVSNNYNEQF
TRBV2,12,ASSWTEDQETQY
TRBV18,13,ASSPRPSMNTEAF
TRBV6-1,6,ASSGTT
TRBV3-1,11,ASSPQGYTEAF
TRBV7-2,11,ASSPSVQETQY
TRBV7-8,19,ASSFYICSAPGPQGTPRAF
TRBV6-1,10,ASTSGNYGYT
TRBV5-8,13,ASSLGETGSYEQY
TRBV9,12,ASQGLSYTGELF
TRBV7-2,10,ASSLADPIQY
TRBV18,12,ASSHPQTPYEQY
TRBV20-1,13,SARTPGQRGETQY